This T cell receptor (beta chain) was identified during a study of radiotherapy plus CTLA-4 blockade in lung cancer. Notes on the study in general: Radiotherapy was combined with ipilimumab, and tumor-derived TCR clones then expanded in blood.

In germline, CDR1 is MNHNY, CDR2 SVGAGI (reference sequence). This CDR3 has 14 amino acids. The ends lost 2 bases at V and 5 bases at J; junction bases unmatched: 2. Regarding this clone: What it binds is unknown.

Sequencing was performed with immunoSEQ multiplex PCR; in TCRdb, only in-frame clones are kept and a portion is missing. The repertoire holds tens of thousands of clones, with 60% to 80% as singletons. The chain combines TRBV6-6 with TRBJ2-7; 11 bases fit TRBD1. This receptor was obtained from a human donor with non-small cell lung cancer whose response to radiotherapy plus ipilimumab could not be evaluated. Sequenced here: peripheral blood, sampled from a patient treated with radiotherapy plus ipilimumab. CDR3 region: CASSYRTGGNEQYF. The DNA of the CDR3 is TGTGCCAGCAGTTACAGGACAGGGGGCAACGAGCAGTACTTC.